Sequencing of this TCR beta chain was carried out in a study of blood T cell repertoires in COVID-19 (TCRdb year 2020). Background on the whole study: The collaborator samples originated in the United States, Italy and Spain and spanned the acute and convalescent phases of COVID-19. The prospective study material was composed of cDNA or gDNA derived from T cells, B-cell-depleted T cells, or PBMCs. The dataset comprised deeply sampled blood TCRbeta repertoires from subjects exposed to, actively infected with, or recovered from COVID-19. The repertoires were released in a freely available public database intended as a resource for research on the immune response to SARS-CoV-2. Samples came from the ongoing ImmuneRACE study (first 160 participants) plus 1,254 subjects from 6 global collaborators. Nearly every sample came with metadata listing a de-identified subject ID, COVID-19 status, age in years and sex. HLA class I and class II types, where available, came from metadata supplied by the sample provider rather than from assay-based typing. The study at large found these results: How much clinical and demographic metadata was included differed by source and by participant, and the metadata was provided uncurated.

Notes on this clone: The antigen it binds to is not known. No clone much larger than this one lies a single base away; base qualities are absent.

V loses 5 bases at its end and J loses 5 bases; junction bases beyond the gene matches: 9. The germline V gene (reference sequence) provides CDR1 SEHNR and CDR2 FQNEAQ. Taken from cysteine to phenylalanine, the CDR3 has 15 residues. The read is trimmed to its CDR3 DNA, 45 bases read in frame from base 1. The immunoSEQ Assay, a bias-controlled multiplex PCR, was used to amplify TCRbeta CDR3 regions from genomic DNA. In the original analysis: Nucleated cell counts per sample were estimated from amplification of reference gene primers within the assay. Sequence reads were collapsed and filtered to measure the absolute abundance of every unique TCRbeta CDR3 rearrangement. Productive Simpson clonality was computed per sample as the square root of Simpson's diversity index over productive rearrangements. As stored in TCRdb, this immuneACCESS dataset retains in-frame rearrangements with V and J assigned. A fraction of the clones does not appear; measured against another copy, unresolved V genes explain less than half of the discrepancy, and the remainder lacks a known reason. D and trimming come from the DNA, and the V and J calls and clone size come from that table. In this sample the table shows some 200,000 clones, about 80% of which occur a single time. Around 15% of the sample is held by the ten biggest clonotypes.

Each collaborating institution followed its own protocols to collect whole blood in K2EDTA tubes. Collaborator samples were shipped for TCRbeta analysis as frozen whole blood, isolated PBMCs, or DNA extracted from either sample type. The source material was peripheral blood. The chain joins TRBV7-9 to TRBJ2-3; TRBD2 agrees with 8 junctional bases. This TCR was recovered from a man aged 30-40 years with active or convalescent COVID-19. The DNA is as follows: TGTGCCAGCAGCCGAGCGGGGGCCGCCGGAGATACGCAGTATTTT. Its protein is CASSRAGAAGDTQYF.